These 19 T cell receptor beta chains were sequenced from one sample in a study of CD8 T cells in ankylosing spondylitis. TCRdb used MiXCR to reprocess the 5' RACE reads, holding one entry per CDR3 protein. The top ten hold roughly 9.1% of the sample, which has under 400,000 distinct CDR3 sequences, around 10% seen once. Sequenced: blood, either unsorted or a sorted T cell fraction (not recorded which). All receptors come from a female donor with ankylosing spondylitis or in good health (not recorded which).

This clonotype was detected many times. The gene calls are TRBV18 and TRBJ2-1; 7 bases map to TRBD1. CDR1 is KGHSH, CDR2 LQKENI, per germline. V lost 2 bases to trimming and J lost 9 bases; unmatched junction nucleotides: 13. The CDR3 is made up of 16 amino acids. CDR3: CASSPKTGPSTSEQFF. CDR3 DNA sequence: TGTGCCAGCTCACCAAAGACAGGGCCCTCTACAAGTGAGCAGTTCTTC.

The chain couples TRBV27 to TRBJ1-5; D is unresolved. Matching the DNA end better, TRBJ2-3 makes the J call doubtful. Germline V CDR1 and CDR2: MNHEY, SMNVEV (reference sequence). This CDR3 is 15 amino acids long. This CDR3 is CASSLSWGRNQPQYF. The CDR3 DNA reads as TGTGCCAGCAGTTTATCGTGGGGAAGAAATCAGCCCCAGTATTTT.

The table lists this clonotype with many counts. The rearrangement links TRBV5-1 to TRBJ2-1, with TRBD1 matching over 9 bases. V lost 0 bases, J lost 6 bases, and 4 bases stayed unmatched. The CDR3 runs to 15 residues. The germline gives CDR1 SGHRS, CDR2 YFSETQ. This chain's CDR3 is CASSLDRGPANEQFF. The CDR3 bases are TGCGCCAGCAGCTTGGACAGGGGGCCGGCCAATGAGCAGTTCTTC. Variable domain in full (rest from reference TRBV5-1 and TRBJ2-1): KAGVTQTPRYLIKTRGQQVTLSCSPISGHRSVSWYQQTPGQGLQFLFEYFSETQRNKGNFPGRFSGRQFSNSRSEMNVSTLELGDSALYLCASSLDRGPANEQFFGPGTRLTVL.

CDR3 nucleotide sequence: TGTGCCAGCAGCGTACCTCTCACAGGGGGCCAGATGAACACTGAAGCTTTCTTT. As protein: CASSVPLTGGQMNTEAFF. V is TRBV9 and J is TRBJ1-1; 9 positions agree with TRBD1. This CDR3 spans 18 amino acids. Germline values: CDR1 SGDLS, CDR2 YYNGEE. The V and J ends lost 1 base and 0 bases, in that order; junction bases with no gene match: 10.

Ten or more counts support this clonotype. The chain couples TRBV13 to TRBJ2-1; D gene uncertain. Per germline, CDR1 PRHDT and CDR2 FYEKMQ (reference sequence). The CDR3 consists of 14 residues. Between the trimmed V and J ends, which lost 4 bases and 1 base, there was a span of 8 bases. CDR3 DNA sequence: TGTGCCAGCAGCTATGGCCTTTCCTACAATGAGCAGTTCTTC. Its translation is CASSYGLSYNEQFF.

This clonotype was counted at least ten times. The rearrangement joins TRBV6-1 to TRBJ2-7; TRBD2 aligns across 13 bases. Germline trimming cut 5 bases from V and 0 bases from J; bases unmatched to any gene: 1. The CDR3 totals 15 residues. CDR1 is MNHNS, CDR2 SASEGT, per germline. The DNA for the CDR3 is TGTGCCAGCAGTCGGACTAGCGGGAGCTCCTACGAGCAGTACTTC. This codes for CASSRTSGSSYEQYF.

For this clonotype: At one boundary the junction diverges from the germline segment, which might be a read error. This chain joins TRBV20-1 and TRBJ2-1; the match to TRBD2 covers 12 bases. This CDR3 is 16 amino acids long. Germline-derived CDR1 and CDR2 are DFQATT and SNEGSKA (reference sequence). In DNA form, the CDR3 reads TGCTGTGCTAGAGTCCCTACTAGCGGGGGGAAGGATGAGCAGTTCTTC. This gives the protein CCARVPTSGGKDEQFF.

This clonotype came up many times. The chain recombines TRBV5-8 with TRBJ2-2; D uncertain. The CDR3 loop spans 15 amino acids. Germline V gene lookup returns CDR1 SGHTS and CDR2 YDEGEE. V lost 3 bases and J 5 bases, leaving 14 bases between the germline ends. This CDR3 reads CASSWNSGVTGELFF. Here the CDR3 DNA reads TGTGCCAGCAGCTGGAACAGTGGGGTTACCGGGGAGCTGTTTTTT.

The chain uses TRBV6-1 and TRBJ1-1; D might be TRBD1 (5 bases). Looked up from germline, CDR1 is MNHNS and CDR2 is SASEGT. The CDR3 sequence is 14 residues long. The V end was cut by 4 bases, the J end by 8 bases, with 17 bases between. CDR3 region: CASSVTVLGPEAFF. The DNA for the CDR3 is TGTGCCAGCAGTGTGACAGTCCTCGGCCCAGAAGCTTTCTTT.

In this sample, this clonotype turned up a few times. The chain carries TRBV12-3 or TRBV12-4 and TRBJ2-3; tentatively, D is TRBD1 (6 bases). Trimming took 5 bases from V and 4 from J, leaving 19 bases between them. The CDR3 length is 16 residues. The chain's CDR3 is CASSRVRTAIPDTQYF. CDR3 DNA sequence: TGTGCCAGCAGTCGGGTTAGGACAGCCATACCAGATACGCAGTATTTT.

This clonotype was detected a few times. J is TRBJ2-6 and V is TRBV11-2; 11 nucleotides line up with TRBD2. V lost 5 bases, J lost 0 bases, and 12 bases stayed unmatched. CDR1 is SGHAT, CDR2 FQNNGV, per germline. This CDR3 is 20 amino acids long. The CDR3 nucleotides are TGTGCCAGCAGCCCCTCTGGGACTAGCGGACCCTACTCTGGGGCCAACGTCCTGACTTTC. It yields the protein CASSPSGTSGPYSGANVLTF.

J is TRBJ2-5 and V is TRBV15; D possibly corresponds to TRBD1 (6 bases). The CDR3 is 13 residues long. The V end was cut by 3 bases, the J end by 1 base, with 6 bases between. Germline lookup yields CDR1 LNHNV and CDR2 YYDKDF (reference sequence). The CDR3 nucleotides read TGTGCCACCAGCAGGACAGGCCAAGAGACCCAGTACTTC. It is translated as CATSRTGQETQYF.

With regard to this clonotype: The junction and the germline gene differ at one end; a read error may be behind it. CDR3 DNA sequence: TGTGCCAGCAGTGAGTCGGGGGTTCAGCCCCAGCGTTTT. Translation gives CASSESGVQPQRF. This chain connects TRBV6-1 to TRBJ1-5; weak D call: TRBD1 (5 bases). There are 13 residues in the CDR3. CDR1 is MNHNS and CDR2 is SASEGT in the germline V gene.

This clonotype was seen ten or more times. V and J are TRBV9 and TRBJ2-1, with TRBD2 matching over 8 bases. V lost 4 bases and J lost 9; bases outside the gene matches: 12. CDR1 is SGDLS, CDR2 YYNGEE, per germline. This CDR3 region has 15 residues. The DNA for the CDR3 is TGTGCCAGCAGCCAACATAGCGGGGCTTGGGTTGAGCAGTTCTTC. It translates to CASSQHSGAWVEQFF.

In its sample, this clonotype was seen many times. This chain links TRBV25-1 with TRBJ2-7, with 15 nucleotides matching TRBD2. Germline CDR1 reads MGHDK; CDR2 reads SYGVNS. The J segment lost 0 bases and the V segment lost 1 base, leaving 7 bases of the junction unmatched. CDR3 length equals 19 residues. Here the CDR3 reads CASSESVGLAGGSSYEQYF. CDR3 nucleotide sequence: TGTGCCAGCAGTGAATCGGTGGGACTAGCGGGAGGAAGCTCCTACGAGCAGTACTTC.

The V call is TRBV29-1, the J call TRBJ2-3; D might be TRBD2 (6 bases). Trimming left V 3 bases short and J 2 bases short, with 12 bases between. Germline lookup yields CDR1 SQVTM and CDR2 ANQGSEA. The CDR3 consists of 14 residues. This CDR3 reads CSVDAGILTDTQYF. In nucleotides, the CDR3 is TGCAGCGTTGACGCGGGAATACTCACAGATACGCAGTATTTT.

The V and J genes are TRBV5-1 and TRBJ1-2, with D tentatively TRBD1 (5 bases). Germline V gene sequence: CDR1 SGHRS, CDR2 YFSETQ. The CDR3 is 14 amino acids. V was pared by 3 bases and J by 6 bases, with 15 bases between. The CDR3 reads CASSSPGGEDGYTF. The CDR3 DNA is TGCGCCAGCAGCTCCCCCGGGGGAGAAGATGGCTACACCTTC.

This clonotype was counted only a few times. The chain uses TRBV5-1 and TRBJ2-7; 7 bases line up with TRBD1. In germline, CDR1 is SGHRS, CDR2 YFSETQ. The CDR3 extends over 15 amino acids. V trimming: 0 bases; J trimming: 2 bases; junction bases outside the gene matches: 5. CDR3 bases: TGCGCCAGCAGCTTGGCCGGGACAGAAGCCTACGAGCAGTACTTC. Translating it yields CASSLAGTEAYEQYF.

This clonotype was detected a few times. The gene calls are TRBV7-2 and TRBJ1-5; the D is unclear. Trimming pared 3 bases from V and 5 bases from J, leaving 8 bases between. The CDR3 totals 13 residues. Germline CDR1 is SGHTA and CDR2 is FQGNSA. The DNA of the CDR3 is TGTGCCAGCAGCTTTAGTATGGATCAGCCCCAGCATTTT. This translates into CASSFSMDQPQHF.